What follows is one T cell receptor beta chain and its context. Its target is unknown. The data derive from a study of graft-versus-host responses after intestinal transplantation. Study summary: Recipients across the board were started on anti-thymocyte globulin induction, then kept on tacrolimus and steroids for around three years.

Assay: immunoSEQ multiplex PCR; the TCRdb copy retains only in-frame clones and omits some. This sample has 90,000 to 150,000 clones, with 85% to 95% found just once. Whole-study results and caveats: Levels of circulating GvH clones at their peak were associated with early post-transplant HvG declines. Some GvH clones appeared in ileal mucosa or blood before recipient bone marrow. Graft-donor T cell macrochimerism coincided with high graft-versus-host to host-versus-graft clonal ratios in allografts.

The germline CDR1 and CDR2 sequences are MNHNS and SASEGT. This CDR3 region has 15 residues. V lost 7 bases and J 4 bases, leaving 16 bases between the germline ends. Sequencing was performed on unstimulated CD8+ T cells sorted from spleen or lymph node cells, taken before intestinal transplant. The genes are TRBV6-1 and TRBJ1-4; D may be TRBD1 (6 bases). The source is a human donor who received an intestinal transplant. CDR3 in DNA: TGTGCCAGCATTTTGTGGCCAGGGGTTAATGAAAAACTGTTTTTT. Translating gives CASILWPGVNEKLFF.